This TCR beta chain is from a study of cytomegalovirus exposure and HLA in healthy donors. Study-level background: The study's early data release held around 85 million unique TCRs from HLA-typed donors. Study conclusions and caveats: Analyzed later, association rates of TCRs varied across HLA loci, with DRB1 most and HLA-C fewest. Apart from CMV serostatus, no immune exposure information was available.

Germline V lookup: CDR1 SGHAT, CDR2 FQNNGV. The CDR3 spans 12 residues. Trimming removed 5 bases at V and 4 bases at J, with 8 bases between. These donors, healthy bone marrow donors, were studied. The PCR used 60 Vbeta and 13 Jbeta primers. Clones were read by immunoSEQ multiplex PCR, and TCRdb kept only the in-frame ones, dropping some. The sample lists about 41,000 clones, over 70% occurring once. Details on this clone: The antigen is undetermined.

The sequence came from a man aged 50-59 years in good health and CMV-seronegative. V gene TRBV11-2 combines with J gene TRBJ1-2; no clear D. The sample consisted of PBMCs. CDR3 region: CASSPGVYGYTF. CDR3 DNA: TGTGCCAGCAGCCCCGGAGTCTATGGCTACACCTTC.